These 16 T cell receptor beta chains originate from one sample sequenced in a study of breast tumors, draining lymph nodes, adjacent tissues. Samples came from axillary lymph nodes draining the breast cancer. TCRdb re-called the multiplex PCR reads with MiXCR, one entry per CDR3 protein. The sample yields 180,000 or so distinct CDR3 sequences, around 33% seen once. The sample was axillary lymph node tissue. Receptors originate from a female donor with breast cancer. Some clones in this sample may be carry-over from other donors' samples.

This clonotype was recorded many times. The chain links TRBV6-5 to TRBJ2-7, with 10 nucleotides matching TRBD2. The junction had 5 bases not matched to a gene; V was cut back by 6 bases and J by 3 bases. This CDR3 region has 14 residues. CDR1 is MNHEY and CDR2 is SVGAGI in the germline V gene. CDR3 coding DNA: TGTGCCAGCAGCGAACGGACTAGCGGCTACGAGCAGTACTTC. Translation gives CASSERTSGYEQYF.

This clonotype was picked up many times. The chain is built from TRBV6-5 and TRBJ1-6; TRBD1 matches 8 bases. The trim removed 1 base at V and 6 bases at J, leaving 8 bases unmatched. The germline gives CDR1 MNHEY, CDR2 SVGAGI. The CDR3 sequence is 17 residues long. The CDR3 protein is CASSYYPRGRVNSPLHF. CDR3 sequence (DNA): TGTGCCAGCAGTTACTACCCCAGGGGGCGCGTTAATTCACCCCTCCACTTT.

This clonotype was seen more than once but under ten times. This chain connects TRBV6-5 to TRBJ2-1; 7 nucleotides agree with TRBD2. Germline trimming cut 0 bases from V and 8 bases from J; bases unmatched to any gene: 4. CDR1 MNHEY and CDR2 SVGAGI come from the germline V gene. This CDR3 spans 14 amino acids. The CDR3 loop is CASSYSRGLDEQFF. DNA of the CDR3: TGTGCCAGCAGTTACTCGCGGGGGTTGGATGAGCAGTTCTTC.

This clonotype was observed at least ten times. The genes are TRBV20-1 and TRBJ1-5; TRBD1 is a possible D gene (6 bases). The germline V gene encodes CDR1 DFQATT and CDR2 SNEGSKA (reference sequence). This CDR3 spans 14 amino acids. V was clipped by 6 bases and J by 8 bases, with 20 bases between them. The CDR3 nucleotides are TGCAGTGCCAAGGGGGAGGGGGGGATCAAGCCCCAGCATTTT. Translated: CSAKGEGGIKPQHF.

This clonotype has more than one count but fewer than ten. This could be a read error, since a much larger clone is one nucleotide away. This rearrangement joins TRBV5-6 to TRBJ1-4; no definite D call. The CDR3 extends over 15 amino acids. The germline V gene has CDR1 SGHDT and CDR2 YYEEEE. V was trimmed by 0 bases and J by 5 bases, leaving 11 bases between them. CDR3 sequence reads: CASSLGRARNEKLFF. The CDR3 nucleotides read TGTGCCAGCAGCTTGGGGAGGGCCCGAAATGAAAAACTGTTTTTT.

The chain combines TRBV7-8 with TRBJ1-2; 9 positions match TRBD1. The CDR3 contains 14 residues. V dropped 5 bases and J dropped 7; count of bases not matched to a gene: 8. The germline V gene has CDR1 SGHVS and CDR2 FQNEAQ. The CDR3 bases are TGTGCCAGCAGCCTCGAAACAGGGGGCGTTGGCTACACCTTC. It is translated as CASSLETGGVGYTF.

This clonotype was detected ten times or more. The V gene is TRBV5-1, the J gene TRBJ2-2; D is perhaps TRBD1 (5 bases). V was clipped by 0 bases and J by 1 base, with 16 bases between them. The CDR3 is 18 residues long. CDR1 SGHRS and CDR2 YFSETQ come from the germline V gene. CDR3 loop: CASSLGLLRQKNTGELFF. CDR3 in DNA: TGCGCCAGCAGCTTGGGCCTGCTGAGACAGAAGAACACCGGGGAGCTGTTTTTT.

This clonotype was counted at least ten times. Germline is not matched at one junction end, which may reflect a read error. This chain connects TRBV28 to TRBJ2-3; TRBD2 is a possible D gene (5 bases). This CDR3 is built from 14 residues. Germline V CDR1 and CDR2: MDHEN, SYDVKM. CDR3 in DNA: TGCGCCAGCAGCTTGGCCGGGGTTACAGATACGCAGTATTTT. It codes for CASSLAGVTDTQYF.

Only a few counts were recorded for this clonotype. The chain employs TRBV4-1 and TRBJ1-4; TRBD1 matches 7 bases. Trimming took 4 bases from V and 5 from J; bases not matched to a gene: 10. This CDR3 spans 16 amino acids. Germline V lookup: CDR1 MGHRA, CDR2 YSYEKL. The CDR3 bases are TGCGCCAGCAGCCGAGGTGCGGGACAGCAAAATGAAAAACTGTTTTTT. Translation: CASSRGAGQQNEKLFF.

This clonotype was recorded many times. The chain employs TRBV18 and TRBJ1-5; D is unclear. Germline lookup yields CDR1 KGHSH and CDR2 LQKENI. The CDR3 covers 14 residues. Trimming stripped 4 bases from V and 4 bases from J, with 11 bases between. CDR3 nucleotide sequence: TGTGCCAGCTCACTCGAAGGGAGGAATCAGCCCCAGCATTTT. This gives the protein CASSLEGRNQPQHF.

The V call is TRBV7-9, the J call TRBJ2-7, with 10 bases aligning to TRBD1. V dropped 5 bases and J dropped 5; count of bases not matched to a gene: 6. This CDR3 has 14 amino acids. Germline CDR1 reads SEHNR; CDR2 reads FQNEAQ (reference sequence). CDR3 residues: CASSPTGGSDEQYF. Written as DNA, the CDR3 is TGTGCCAGCAGCCCGACAGGGGGCAGCGACGAGCAGTACTTC.

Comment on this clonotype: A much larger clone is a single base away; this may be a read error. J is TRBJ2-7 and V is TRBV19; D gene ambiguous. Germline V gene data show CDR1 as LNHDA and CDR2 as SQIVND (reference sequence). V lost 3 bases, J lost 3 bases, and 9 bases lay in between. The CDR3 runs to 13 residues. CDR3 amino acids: CASSIGKDYEQYF. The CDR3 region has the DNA TGTGCCAGTAGTATCGGTAAGGACTACGAGCAGTACTTC.

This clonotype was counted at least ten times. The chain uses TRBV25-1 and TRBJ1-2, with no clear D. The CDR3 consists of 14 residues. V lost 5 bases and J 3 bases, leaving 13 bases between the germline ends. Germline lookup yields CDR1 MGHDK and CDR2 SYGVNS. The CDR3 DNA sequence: TGTGCCAGCAGTCCCCAGGAGGGAGACTATGGCTACACCTTC. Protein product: CASSPQEGDYGYTF.

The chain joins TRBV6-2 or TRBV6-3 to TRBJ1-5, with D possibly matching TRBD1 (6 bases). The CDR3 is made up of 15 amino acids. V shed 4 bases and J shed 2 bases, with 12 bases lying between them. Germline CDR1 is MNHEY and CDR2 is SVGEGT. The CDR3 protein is CASSWRGLGNQPQHF. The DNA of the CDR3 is TGTGCCAGCAGTTGGCGGGGGCTGGGCAATCAGCCCCAGCATTTT.

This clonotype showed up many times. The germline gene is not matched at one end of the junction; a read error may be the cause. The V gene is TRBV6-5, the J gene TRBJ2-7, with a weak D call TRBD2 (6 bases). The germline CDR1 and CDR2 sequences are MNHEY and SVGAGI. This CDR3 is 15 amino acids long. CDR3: CASSHSRGGRSEQYF. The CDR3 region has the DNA TGTGCCAGCAGTCACTCTCGAGGAGGGAGAAGCGAGCAGTACTTC.

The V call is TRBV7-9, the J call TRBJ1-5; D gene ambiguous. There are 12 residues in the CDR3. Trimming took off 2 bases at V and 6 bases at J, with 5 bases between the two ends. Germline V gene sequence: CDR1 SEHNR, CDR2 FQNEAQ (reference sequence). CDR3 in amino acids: CASSLLSQPQHF. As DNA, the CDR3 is TGTGCCAGCAGCTTATTAAGTCAGCCCCAGCATTTT. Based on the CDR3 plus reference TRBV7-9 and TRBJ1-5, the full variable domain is DTGVSQNPRHKITKRGQNVTFRCDPISEHNRLYWYRQTLGQGPEFLTYFQNEAQLEKSRLLSDRFSAERPKGSFSTLEIQRTEQGDSAMYLCASSLLSQPQHFGDGTRLSIL.